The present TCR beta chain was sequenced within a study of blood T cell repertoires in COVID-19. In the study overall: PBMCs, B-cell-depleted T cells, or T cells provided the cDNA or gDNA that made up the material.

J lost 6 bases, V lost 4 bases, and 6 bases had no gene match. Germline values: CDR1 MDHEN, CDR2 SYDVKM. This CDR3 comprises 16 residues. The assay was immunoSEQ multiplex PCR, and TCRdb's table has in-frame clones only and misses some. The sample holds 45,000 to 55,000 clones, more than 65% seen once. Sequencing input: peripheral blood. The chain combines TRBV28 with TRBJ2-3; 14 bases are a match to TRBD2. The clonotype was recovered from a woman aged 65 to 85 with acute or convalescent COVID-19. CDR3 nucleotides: TGTGCCAGCAGTTGGGCCAGGACTAGCGGGAGGGATACGCAGTATTTT. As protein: CASSWARTSGRDTQYF.